This T cell receptor (beta chain) was identified during a study of post-analysis software for immune sequencing data. As for the study in general: Recorded subtypes: relapsing-remitting, secondary progressive, progressive-relapsing; some patients unannotated. Overall study findings and caveats: About five TRBV segments, including TRBV5-6, TRBV5-1 and TRBV20-1, were more frequent in patients than controls. Clustering by F measure revealed strong co-clustering among samples prepared together in one batch. Patients with multiple sclerosis recorded significantly lower normalized Chao1 diversity than controls, the study found.

This clonotype was seen only once. The antigen is undetermined. CDR1 and CDR2 (germline): DFQATT, SNEGSKA (reference sequence). This CDR3 contains 16 residues. Incorporated into the TCR beta cDNA libraries were unique molecular identifiers, which served to reduce PCR and sequencing biases. Between about 0.9 and 11 million T cells gave rise to roughly 0.5 million cDNA molecules. TCRdb reanalysed the PCR reads using MiXCR and keeps one entry per CDR3 protein. This sample has 650,000 to 850,000 distinct CDR3 sequences; approximately 44% occur once, and the top ten carry roughly 5.2%. Material for sequencing was blood. The TCR sequence derives from a girl aged 10 to 17 with multiple sclerosis. The chain couples TRBV20-1 to TRBJ2-7, with 7 bases identical to TRBD2. The tail of the sequence fits TRBJ2-5 better, so the J call may be wrong. The CDR3 DNA sequence: TGCAGTGCTAGAGATCATGAGGGAGGGCCACCAGAGACCCAGTACTTC. Amino acid sequence: CSARDHEGGPPETQYF.